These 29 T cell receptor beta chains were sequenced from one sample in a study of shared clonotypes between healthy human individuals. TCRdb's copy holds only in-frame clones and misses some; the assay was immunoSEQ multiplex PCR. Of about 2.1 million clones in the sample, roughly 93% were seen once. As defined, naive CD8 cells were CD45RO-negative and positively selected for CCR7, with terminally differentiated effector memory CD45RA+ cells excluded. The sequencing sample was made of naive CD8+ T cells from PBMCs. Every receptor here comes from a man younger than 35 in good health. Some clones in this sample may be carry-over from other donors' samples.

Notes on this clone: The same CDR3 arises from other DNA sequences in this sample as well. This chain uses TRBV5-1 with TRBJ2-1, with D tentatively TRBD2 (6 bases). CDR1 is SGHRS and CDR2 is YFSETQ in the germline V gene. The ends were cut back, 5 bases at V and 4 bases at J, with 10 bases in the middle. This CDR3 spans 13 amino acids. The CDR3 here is CASSSGGYNEQFF. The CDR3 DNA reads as TGCGCCAGCAGTTCTGGAGGGTACAATGAGCAGTTCTTC.

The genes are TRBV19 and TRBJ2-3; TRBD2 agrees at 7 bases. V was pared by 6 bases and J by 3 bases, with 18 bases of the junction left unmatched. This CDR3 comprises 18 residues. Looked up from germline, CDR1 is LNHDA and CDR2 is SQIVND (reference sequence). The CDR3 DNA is TGTGCCAGTAGAAGATTGGGGGAGGGAGTCGGTAGTACAGATACGCAGTATTTT. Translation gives CASRRLGEGVGSTDTQYF.

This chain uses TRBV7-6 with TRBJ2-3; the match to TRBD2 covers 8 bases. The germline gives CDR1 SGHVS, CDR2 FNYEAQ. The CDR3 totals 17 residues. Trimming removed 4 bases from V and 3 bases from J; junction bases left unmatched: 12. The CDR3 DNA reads TGTGCCAGCAGCTCCCCCCCGGGAGGGCCTGGGACAGATACGCAGTATTTT. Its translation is CASSSPPGGPGTDTQYF.

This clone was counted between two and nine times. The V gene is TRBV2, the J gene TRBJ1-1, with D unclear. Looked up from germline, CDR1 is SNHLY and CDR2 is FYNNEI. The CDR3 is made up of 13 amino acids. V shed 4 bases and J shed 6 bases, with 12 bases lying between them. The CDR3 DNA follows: TGTGCCAGCAGTGCCGGTAACCTGGCTGAAGCTTTCTTT. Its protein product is CASSAGNLAEAFF.

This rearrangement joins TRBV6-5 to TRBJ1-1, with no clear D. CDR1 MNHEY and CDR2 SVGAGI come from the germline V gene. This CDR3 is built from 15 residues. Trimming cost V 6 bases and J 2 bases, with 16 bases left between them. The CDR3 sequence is CASRTSWVSNTEAFF. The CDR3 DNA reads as TGTGCCAGCAGAACGTCGTGGGTCAGCAACACTGAAGCTTTCTTT.

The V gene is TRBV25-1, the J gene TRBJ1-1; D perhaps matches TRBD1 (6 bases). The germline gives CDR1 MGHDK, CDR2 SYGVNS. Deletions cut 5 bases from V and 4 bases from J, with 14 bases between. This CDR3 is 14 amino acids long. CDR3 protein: CASSHQGRTTEAFF. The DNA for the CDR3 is TGTGCCAGCAGTCATCAGGGGCGGACCACTGAAGCTTTCTTT. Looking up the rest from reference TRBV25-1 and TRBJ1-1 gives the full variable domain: EADIYQTPRYLVIGTGKKITLECSQTMGHDKMYWYQQDPGMELHLIHYSYGVNSTEKGDLSSESTVSRIRTEHFPLTLESARPSHTSQYLCASSHQGRTTEAFFGQGTRLTVV.

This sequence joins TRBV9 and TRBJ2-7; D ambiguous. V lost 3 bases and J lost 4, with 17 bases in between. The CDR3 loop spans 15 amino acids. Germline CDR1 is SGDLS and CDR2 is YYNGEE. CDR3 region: CASSAYPEQVYEQYF. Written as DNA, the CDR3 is TGTGCCAGCAGCGCCTACCCGGAGCAGGTATACGAGCAGTACTTC. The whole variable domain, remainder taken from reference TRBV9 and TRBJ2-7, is DSGVTQTPKHLITATGQRVTLRCSPRSGDLSVYWYQQSLDQGLQFLIQYYNGEERAKGNILERFSAQQFPDLHSELNLSSLELGDSALYFCASSAYPEQVYEQYFGPGTRLTVT.

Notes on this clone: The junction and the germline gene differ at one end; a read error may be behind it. This CDR3 reads CASSWDSGEGEKLFF. The CDR3 region has the DNA TGTGCCAGTAGTTGGGATTCAGGGGAAGGGGAAAAACTGTTTTTT. V is TRBV27 and J is TRBJ1-4; tentative D call: TRBD1 (6 bases). This CDR3 is 15 amino acids long. Germline lookup yields CDR1 MNHEY and CDR2 SMNVEV (reference sequence).

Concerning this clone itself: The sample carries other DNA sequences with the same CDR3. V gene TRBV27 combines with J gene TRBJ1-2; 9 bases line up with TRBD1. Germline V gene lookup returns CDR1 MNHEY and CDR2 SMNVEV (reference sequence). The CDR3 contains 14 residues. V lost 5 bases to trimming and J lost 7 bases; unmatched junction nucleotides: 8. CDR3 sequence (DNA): TGTGCCAGCAGTCCATTGGACAGGGGAGGTGGCTACACCTTC. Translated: CASSPLDRGGGYTF.

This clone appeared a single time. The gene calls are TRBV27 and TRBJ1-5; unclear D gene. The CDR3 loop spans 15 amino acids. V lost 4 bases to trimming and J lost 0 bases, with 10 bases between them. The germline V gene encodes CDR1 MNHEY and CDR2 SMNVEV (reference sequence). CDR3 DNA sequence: TGTGCCAGCAGTTCCGGAGTAAGTAGCAATCAGCCCCAGCATTTT. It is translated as CASSSGVSSNQPQHF.

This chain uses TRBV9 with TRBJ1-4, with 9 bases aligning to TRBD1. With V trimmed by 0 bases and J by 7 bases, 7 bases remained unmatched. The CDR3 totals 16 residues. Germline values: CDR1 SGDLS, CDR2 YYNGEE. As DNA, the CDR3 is TGTGCCAGCAGCGTAGCTGGGACAGGGTCGGTTGAAAAACTGTTTTTT. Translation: CASSVAGTGSVEKLFF.

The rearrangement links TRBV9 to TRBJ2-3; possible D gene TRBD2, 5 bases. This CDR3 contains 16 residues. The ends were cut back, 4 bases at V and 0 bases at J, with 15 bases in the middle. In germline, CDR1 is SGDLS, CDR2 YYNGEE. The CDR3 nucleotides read TGTGCCAGCAGCCACTCGGGGAGCTCTAGCACAGATACGCAGTATTTT. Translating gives CASSHSGSSSTDTQYF.

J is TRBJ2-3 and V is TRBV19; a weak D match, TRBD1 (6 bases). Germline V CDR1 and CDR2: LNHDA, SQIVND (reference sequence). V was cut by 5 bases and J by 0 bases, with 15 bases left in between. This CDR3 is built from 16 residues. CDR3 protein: CASSAPRGASTDTQYF. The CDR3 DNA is TGTGCCAGTAGTGCCCCCAGGGGAGCTAGCACAGATACGCAGTATTTT. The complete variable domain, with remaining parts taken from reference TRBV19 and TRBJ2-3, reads DGGITQSPKYLFRKEGQNVTLSCEQNLNHDAMYWYRQDPGQGLRLIYYSQIVNDFQKGDIAEGYSVSREKKESFPLTVTSAQKNPTAFYLCASSAPRGASTDTQYFGPGTRLTVL.

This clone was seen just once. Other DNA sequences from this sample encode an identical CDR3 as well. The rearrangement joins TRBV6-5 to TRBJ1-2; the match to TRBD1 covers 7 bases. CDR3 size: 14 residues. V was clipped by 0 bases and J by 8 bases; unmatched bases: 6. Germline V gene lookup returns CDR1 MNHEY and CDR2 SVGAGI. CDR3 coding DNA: TGTGCCAGCAGTTACTCGGAGGGGGCGCGCGGCTACACCTTC. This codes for CASSYSEGARGYTF.

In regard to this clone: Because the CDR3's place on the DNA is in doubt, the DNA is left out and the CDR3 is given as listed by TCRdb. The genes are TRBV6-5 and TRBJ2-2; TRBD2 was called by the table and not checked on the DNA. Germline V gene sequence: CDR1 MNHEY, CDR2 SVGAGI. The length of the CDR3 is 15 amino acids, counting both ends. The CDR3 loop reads CASSSSDYLAGELFF.

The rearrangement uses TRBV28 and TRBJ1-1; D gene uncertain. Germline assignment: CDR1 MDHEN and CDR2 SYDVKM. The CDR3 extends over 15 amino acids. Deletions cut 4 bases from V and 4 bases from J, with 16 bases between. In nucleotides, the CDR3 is TGTGCCAGCAGTTACGGCCCCGGGGAGGGCACTGAAGCTTTCTTT. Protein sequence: CASSYGPGEGTEAFF.

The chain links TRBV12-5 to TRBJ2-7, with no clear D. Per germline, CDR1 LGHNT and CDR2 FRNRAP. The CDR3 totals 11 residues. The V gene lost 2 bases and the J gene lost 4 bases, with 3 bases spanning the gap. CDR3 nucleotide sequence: TGTGCTAGTGGTTTGACTTACGAGCAGTACTTC. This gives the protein CASGLTYEQYF.

The CDR3 is CATPTGETGELFF. CDR3 nucleotide sequence: TGTGCCACCCCGACAGGGGAAACCGGGGAGCTGTTTTTT. The chain uses TRBV2 and TRBJ2-2; TRBD1 agrees at 8 bases. The ends lost 10 bases at V and 5 bases at J; junction bases unmatched: 6. CDR3 length equals 13 residues. Germline-derived CDR1 and CDR2 are SNHLY and FYNNEI. Combining the CDR3 with reference TRBV2 and TRBJ2-2 gives the whole variable domain EPEVTQTPSHQVTQMGQEVILRCVPISNHLYFYWYRQILGQKVEFLVSFYNNEISEKSEIFDDQFSVERPDGSNFTLKIRSTKLEDSAMYFCATPTGETGELFFGEGSRLTVL.

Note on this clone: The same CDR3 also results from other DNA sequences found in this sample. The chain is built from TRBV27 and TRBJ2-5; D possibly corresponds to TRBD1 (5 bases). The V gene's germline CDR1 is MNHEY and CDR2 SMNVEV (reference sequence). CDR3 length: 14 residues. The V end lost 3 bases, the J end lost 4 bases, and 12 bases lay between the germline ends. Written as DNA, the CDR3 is TGTGCCAGCAGTTTGGTAGGGGCTGGAGAGACCCAGTACTTC. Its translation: CASSLVGAGETQYF.

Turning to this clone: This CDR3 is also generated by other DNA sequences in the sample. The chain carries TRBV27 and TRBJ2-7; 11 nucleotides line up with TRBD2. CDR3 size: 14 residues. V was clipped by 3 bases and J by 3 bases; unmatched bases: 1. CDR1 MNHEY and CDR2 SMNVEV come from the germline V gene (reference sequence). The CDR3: CASSFTSGSYEQYF. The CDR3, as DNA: TGTGCCAGCAGTTTTACTAGCGGGAGCTACGAGCAGTACTTC.

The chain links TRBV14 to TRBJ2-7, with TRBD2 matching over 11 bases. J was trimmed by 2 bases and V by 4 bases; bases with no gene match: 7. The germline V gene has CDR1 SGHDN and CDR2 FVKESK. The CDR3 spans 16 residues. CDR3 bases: TGTGCCAGCAGCCTCTTAGCGGGAGGGCCCGCCTACGAGCAGTACTTC. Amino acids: CASSLLAGGPAYEQYF.

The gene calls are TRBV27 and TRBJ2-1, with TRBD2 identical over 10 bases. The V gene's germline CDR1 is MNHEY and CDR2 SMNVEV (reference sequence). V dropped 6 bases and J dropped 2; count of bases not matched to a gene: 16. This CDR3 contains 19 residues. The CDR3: CASSPSPLGTSETYNEQFF. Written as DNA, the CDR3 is TGTGCCAGCAGCCCTTCTCCACTCGGGACTAGCGAAACCTACAATGAGCAGTTCTTC.

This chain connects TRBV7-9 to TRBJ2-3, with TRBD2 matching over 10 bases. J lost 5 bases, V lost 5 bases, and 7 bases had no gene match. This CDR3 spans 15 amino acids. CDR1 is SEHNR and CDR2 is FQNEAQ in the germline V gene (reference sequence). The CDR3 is CASSPQREGGDTQYF. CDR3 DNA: TGTGCCAGCAGCCCCCAGCGGGAGGGTGGAGATACGCAGTATTTT.

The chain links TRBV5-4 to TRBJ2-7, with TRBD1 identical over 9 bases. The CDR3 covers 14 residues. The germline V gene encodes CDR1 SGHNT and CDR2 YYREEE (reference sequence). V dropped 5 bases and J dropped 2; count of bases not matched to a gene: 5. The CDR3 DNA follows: TGTGCCAGCAGTCCCGGGACAGGGCCCTACGAGCAGTACTTC. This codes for CASSPGTGPYEQYF.

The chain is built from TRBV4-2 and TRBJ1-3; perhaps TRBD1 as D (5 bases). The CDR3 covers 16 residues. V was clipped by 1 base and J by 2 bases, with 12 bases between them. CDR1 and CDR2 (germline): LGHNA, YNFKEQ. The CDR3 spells CASSQGPGLAGNTIYF. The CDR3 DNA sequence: TGTGCCAGCAGCCAAGGTCCGGGACTCGCTGGAAACACCATATATTTT.

The CDR3 region is CSVVEAYNEQFF. CDR3 coding DNA: TGCAGCGTGGTCGAGGCCTACAATGAGCAGTTCTTC. The chain recombines TRBV29-1 with TRBJ2-1; no reliable D call. This CDR3 has 12 amino acids. V was cut by 6 bases and J by 2 bases, with 8 bases left in between. Per germline, CDR1 SQVTM and CDR2 ANQGSEA.

The CDR3 DNA sequence: TGTGCCAGCAGCTTAGGAACTAGCGTCGAGCAGTACTTC. This gives the protein CASSLGTSVEQYF. This rearrangement joins TRBV5-6 to TRBJ2-7, with 7 bases identical to TRBD2. V lost 2 bases and J lost 6; bases outside the gene matches: 5. Germline CDR1 reads SGHDT; CDR2 reads YYEEEE. The CDR3 contains 13 residues.

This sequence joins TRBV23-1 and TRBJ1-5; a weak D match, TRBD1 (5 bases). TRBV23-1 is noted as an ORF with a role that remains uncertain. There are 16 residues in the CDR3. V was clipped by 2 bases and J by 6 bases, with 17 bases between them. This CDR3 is CASSQGSGIVSQPQHF. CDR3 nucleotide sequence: TGCGCCAGCAGTCAAGGTTCAGGGATAGTTTCTCAGCCCCAGCATTTT.

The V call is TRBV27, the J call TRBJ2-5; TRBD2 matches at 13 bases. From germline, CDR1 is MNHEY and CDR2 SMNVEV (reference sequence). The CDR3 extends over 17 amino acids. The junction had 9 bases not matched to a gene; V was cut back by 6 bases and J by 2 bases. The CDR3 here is CASRTTPGLAGQETQYF. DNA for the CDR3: TGTGCCAGCAGGACAACCCCGGGACTAGCGGGGCAAGAGACCCAGTACTTC.